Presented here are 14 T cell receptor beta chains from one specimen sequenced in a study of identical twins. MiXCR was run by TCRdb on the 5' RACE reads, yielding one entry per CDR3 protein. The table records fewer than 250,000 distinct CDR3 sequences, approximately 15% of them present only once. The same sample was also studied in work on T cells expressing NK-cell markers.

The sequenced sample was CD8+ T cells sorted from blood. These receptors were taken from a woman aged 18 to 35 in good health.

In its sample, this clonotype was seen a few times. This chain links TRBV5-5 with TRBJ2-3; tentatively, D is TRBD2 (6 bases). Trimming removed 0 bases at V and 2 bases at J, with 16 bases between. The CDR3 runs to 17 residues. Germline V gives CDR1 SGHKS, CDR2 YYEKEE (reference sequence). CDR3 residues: CASSLEASGLVTDTQYF. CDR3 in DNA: TGTGCCAGCAGCTTGGAAGCTTCGGGACTGGTCACAGATACGCAGTATTTT.

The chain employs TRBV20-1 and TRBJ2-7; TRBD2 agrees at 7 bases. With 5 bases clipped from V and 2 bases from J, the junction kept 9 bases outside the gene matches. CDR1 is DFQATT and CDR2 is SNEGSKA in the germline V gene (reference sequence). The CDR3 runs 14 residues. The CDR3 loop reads CSAPTERDPYEQYF. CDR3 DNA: TGCAGTGCTCCCACGGAGCGGGACCCCTACGAGCAGTACTTC.

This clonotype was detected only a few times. The CDR3 DNA is TGTGCCAGCAGTTTACTAGGGGAGCCCCAGCATTTT. Residues: CASSLLGEPQHF. The chain recombines TRBV27 with TRBJ1-5; tentatively, D is TRBD1 (5 bases). CDR1 MNHEY and CDR2 SMNVEV come from the germline V gene (reference sequence). This CDR3 contains 12 residues. Trimming left V 2 bases short and J 8 bases short, with 7 bases between.

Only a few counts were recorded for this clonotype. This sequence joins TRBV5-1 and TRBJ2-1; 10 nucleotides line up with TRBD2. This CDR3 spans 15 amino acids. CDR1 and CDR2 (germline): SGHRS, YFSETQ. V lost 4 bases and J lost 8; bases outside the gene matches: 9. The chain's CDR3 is CASSPSGRRDHEQFF. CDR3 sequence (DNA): TGCGCCAGCAGCCCTAGCGGGAGAAGGGACCATGAGCAGTTCTTC.

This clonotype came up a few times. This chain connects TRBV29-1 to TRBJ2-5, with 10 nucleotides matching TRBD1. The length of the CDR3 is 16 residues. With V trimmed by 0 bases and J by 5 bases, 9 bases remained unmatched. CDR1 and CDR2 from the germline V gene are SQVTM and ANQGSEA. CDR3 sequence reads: CSVEDLQGTGEETQYF. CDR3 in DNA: TGCAGCGTTGAAGATCTTCAGGGGACAGGGGAGGAGACCCAGTACTTC.

The DNA for the CDR3 is TGTGCCAGCAGCTTATGGGTGGCGGGGGGGTACGAGCAGTACTTC. It specifies CASSLWVAGGYEQYF. The gene calls are TRBV7-8 and TRBJ2-7; 9 bases fit TRBD2. Germline lookup yields CDR1 SGHVS and CDR2 FQNEAQ. CDR3 length equals 15 residues. The trim removed 2 bases at V and 4 bases at J, leaving 6 bases unmatched.

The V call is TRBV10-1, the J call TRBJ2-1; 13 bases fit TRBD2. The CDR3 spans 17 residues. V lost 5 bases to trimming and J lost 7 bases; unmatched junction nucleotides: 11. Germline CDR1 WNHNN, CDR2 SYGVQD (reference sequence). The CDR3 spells CASSFGTSGATRNEQFF. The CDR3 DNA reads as TGCGCCAGCAGTTTTGGGACTAGCGGGGCCACGAGGAATGAGCAGTTCTTC.

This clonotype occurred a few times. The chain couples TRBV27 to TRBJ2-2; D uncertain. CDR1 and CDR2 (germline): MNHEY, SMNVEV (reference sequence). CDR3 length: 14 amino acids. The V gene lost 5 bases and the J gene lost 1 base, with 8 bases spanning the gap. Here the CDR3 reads CASSALGNTGELFF. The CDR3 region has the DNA TGTGCCAGCAGTGCCCTGGGGAACACCGGGGAGCTGTTTTTT.

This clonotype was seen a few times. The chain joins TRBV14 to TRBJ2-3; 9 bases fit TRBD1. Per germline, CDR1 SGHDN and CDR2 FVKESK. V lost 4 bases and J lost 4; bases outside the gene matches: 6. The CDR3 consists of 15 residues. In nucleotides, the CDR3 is TGTGCCAGCAGCCTTACAGGGGGCATCGCAGATACGCAGTATTTT. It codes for CASSLTGGIADTQYF.

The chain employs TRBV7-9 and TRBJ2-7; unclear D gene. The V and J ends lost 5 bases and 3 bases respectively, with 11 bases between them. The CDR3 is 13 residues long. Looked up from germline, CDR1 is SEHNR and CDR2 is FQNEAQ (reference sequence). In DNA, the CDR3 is TGTGCCAGCAGCCGCTGGGGTCACTACGAGCAGTACTTC. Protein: CASSRWGHYEQYF.

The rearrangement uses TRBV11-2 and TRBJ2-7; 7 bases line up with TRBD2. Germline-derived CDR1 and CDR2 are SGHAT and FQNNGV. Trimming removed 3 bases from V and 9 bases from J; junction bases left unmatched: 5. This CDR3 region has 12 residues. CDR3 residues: CASSFPGGGQYF. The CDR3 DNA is TGTGCCAGCAGCTTTCCGGGGGGTGGGCAGTACTTC. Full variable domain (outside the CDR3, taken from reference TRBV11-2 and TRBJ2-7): EAGVAQSPRYKIIEKRQSVAFWCNPISGHATLYWYQQILGQGPKLLIQFQNNGVVDDSQLPKDRFSAERLKGVDSTLKIQPAKLEDSAVYLCASSFPGGGQYFGPGTRLTVT.

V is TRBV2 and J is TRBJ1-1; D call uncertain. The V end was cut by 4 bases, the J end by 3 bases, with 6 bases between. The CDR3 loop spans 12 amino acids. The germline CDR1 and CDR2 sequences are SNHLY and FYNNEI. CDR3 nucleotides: TGTGCCAGCAGTGTGCGAGACACTGAAGCTTTCTTT. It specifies CASSVRDTEAFF.

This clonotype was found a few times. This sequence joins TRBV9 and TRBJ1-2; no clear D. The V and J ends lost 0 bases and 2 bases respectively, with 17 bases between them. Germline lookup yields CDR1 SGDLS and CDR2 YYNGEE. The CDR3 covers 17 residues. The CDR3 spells CASSVDSGADPNYGYTF. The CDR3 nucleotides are TGTGCCAGCAGCGTAGATTCTGGCGCGGATCCAAACTATGGCTACACCTTC.

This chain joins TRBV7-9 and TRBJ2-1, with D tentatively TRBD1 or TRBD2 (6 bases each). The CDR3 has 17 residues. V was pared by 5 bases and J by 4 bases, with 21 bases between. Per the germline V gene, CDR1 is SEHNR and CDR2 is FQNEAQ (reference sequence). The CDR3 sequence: CASSPRRGSESYNEQFF. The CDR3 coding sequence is TGTGCCAGCAGCCCCCGGAGGGGGTCAGAATCGTACAATGAGCAGTTCTTC.